The source of this T cell receptor beta chain is a study of T cell repertoires in cytomegalovirus infection. Germline CDR1 and CDR2: MNHEY and SVGEGT. Trimming cost V 0 bases and J 5 bases; bases outside gene matches: 10. The length of the CDR3 is 16 residues. TCRdb re-derived calls from the reads in MiXCR, one entry per CDR3 protein. Counted here are roughly 990,000 distinct CDR3 sequences, around 30% occurring once; the ten biggest clones make up about 14%. This clonotype has a handful of counts. The antigen is not known. The source was cultured CD8+ T cells from PBMCs, collected from culture after CMV antigen stimulation. The sequence derives from a human donor in good health (CMV status not recorded). Some clones in this sample may be carry-over from other donors' samples. This sequence joins TRBV6-2 or TRBV6-3 and TRBJ2-7; 7 nucleotides align to TRBD2. CDR3 bases: TGTGCCAGCAGTTACTCGATCCAGCGGGGTTTCCACGAGCAGTACGTC. This codes for CASSYSIQRGFHEQYV.